The 22 T cell receptor beta chains reported below all come from one sample, sequenced in a study of T cell clonality in common variable immunodeficiency. Study-level findings and limits: In common variable immunodeficiency, TCR beta chains reportedly carried fewer deletions and N-nucleotide insertions.

Their antigen targets remain unknown. TCRdb keeps only in-frame clones here, not all; method: immunoSEQ multiplex PCR. The specimen has 25,000 to 35,000 clones, none found just once. Sequenced material: peripheral blood mononuclear cells. The receptors come from a human donor with common variable immunodeficiency.

Regarding this clone: The CDR3 goes on 3 residues after the read ends, and that part is filled in from the germline J gene. V and J are TRBV19 and TRBJ2-7; possibly TRBD1 for D (6 bases). Germline V gene sequence: CDR1 LNHDA, CDR2 SQIVND (reference sequence). The CDR3 extends over 16 amino acids. V gave up 0 bases and J gave up 3 bases, with 15 bases separating them. CDR3 bases read: TGTGCCAGTAGTATAGATCTGGGGGCTGGGTACTACGAG. Translation gives CASSIDLGAGYYE. The full CDR3 protein reads CASSIDLGAGYYEQYF. Using reference TRBV19 and TRBJ2-7 for the parts outside the CDR3, the full variable domain is DGGITQSPKYLFRKEGQNVTLSCEQNLNHDAMYWYRQDPGQGLRLIYYSQIVNDFQKGDIAEGYSVSREKKESFPLTVTSAQKNPTAFYLCASSIDLGAGYYEQYFGPGTRLTVT.

The CDR3 bases that were read are TGTGCCATCAGTGAGATCCTAGCGGGGGGCCGTCTAGAGTCCTACGAG. It is translated as CAISEILAGGRLESYE. The whole CDR3 sequence is CAISEILAGGRLESYEQYF. The rearrangement uses TRBV10-3 and TRBJ2-7, with 11 nucleotides matching TRBD2. The CDR3 is cut off 3 residues early in the read; its end comes from the germline J gene. V lost 2 bases and J lost 1; bases outside the gene matches: 13. The CDR3 runs 19 residues. From germline, CDR1 is ENHRY and CDR2 SYGVKD.

There are many counts of this clone. The CDR3 end falls 3 residues outside the read, so it is completed with the germline J gene. The V and J genes are TRBV6-2 or TRBV6-3 and TRBJ2-2; D perhaps matches TRBD2 (6 bases). V was trimmed by 1 base and J by 6 bases, leaving 12 bases between them. The CDR3 has 15 residues. The germline gives CDR1 MNHEY, CDR2 SVGEGT. Partial CDR3 DNA: TGTGCCAGCAGTTACTTGCGGGGATATTCCGGGGAG. Translated, it gives CASSYLRGYSGE. The whole CDR3 reads CASSYLRGYSGELFF.

This clone was recorded a few times. The read gets to within 3 residues of the CDR3 end, and the germline J gene fills in the rest. The chain recombines TRBV11-2 with TRBJ2-5; tentative D call: TRBD1 (5 bases). There are 13 residues in the CDR3. Trimming removed 4 bases from V and 6 bases from J, with 12 bases in between. Looked up from germline, CDR1 is SGHAT and CDR2 is FQNNGV. The CDR3 protein is CASSSQGWQTQYF. The sequenced CDR3 bases are TGTGCCAGCAGCTCTCAGGGTTGGCAGACC.

This clone has a handful of counts. The read ends 3 residues before the CDR3 terminus; that terminus is restored from the germline J gene. The chain has TRBV6-2 or TRBV6-3 and TRBJ1-1; no clear D gene. CDR1 is MNHEY, CDR2 SVGEGT, per germline. The CDR3 extends over 14 amino acids. V shed 6 bases and J shed 2 bases, with 13 bases lying between them. CDR3 sequence: CASSPVNSNTEAFF. The part of the CDR3 DNA that was read is TGTGCCAGCAGCCCAGTCAATTCCAACACTGAA.

This clone was picked up a small number of times. Sequencing ends 3 residues short of the CDR3 end; the germline J gene provides the rest. This sequence joins TRBV19 and TRBJ2-2; D is perhaps TRBD1 (5 bases). The CDR3 runs to 14 residues. Per the germline V gene, CDR1 is LNHDA and CDR2 is SQIVND (reference sequence). V was clipped by 7 bases and J by 4 bases, with 13 bases between them. CDR3 bases read: TGTGCCAGTAATAGTGACAGCTCCACCGGGGAG. Translation: CASNSDSSTGE. The complete CDR3 sequence is CASNSDSSTGELFF.

CDR3 DNA, as far as it was read: TGTGCCACCAGGGAGAGGGGGCCC. It yields the protein CATRERGP. The entire CDR3 protein is CATRERGPLHF. This sequence joins TRBV7-9 and TRBJ1-6; D may be TRBD1 (6 bases). The DNA ends 3 residues before the CDR3 does, and the rest of the CDR3 is filled in from the germline J gene. The CDR3 spans 11 residues. Germline assignment: CDR1 SEHNR and CDR2 FQNEAQ (reference sequence).

As to this clone: The read halts 3 residues ahead of the CDR3 end, with the missing end drawn from the germline J gene. This chain uses TRBV7-9 with TRBJ2-5; maybe TRBD1 (5 bases). The CDR3 extends over 15 amino acids. The germline V gene has CDR1 SEHNR and CDR2 FQNEAQ (reference sequence). V was cut by 5 bases and J by 2 bases, with 15 bases left in between. CDR3: CASSPRQSGQETQYF. The DNA read from the CDR3 is TGTGCCAGCAGCCCCCGACAGTCTGGGCAAGAGACC.

This clone was observed a few times. The read falls 3 residues short of the CDR3 end, and the missing part is taken from the germline J gene. This chain connects TRBV30 to TRBJ1-1, with D tentatively TRBD1 (5 bases). Germline CDR1 and CDR2: GTSNPN and SVGIG (reference sequence). This CDR3 contains 13 residues. V was cut by 3 bases and J by 4 bases, with 12 bases left in between. The CDR3 is CAWSVGEGTEAFF. The covered CDR3 bases are TGTGCCTGGAGCGTAGGGGAAGGCACTGAA.

Comment on this clone: The read terminates 3 residues ahead of where the CDR3 ends, so the germline J gene completes it. The V and J genes are TRBV7-2 and TRBJ1-1; possible D gene TRBD1, 6 bases. The CDR3 runs to 15 residues. V lost 3 bases, J lost 7 bases, and 18 bases lay in between. Germline CDR1 SGHTA, CDR2 FQGNSA. The covered CDR3 bases are TGTGCCAGCAGCTTCCAGAGCCTCAGGGGAGGTGAA. It codes for CASSFQSLRGGE. The CDR3 as a whole reads CASSFQSLRGGEAFF.

Ten or more counts support this clone. The read falls 3 residues short of the CDR3 end, and the missing part is taken from the germline J gene. The V and J genes are TRBV18 and TRBJ1-2, with 7 positions matching TRBD1. This CDR3 has 15 residues. Unmatched junction bases numbered 9, after V lost 4 bases and J lost 4 bases. Germline loops: CDR1 KGHSH, CDR2 LQKENI. The covered CDR3 bases are TGTGCCAGCTCACACAACGACAGGGCTAGCTATGGC. The encoded protein is CASSHNDRASYG. Given in full, the CDR3 is CASSHNDRASYGYTF.

This clone was detected ten times or more. The CDR3 end lies 3 residues beyond the end of the read and is filled in from the germline J gene. V is TRBV6-4 and J is TRBJ2-3; the D gene is possibly TRBD1 (6 bases). Germline CDR1 is MRHNA and CDR2 is SNTAGT. The germline V and J ends were trimmed by 0 bases and 4 bases, with 8 bases remaining between them. CDR3 length: 14 residues. The sequenced part of the CDR3 DNA is TGTGCCAGCAGTGACTCAGAGGGGGCAGATACG. Protein: CASSDSEGADT. The whole CDR3 protein is CASSDSEGADTQYF.

In regard to this clone: The observed sequence ends 3 residues before the CDR3 terminus, with the missing tail filled in from the germline J gene. The chain joins TRBV7-2 to TRBJ2-2; 7 bases are shared with TRBD1. Per the germline V gene, CDR1 is SGHTA and CDR2 is FQGNSA. The CDR3 runs to 14 residues. J was trimmed by 4 bases and V by 7 bases; bases with no gene match: 6. This CDR3 reads CASNQQGTTGELFF. CDR3 bases read: TGTGCCAGCAACCAACAGGGGACCACCGGGGAG.

This clone has ten or more counts. The sequenced fragment ends 3 residues before the CDR3 boundary, so the rest is inferred from the germline J gene. The chain recombines TRBV7-3 with TRBJ2-2; no clear D. The CDR3 has 14 residues. The V gene's germline CDR1 is SGHTA and CDR2 FQGTGA. Trimming left V 6 bases short and J 0 bases short, with 8 bases between. The CDR3 region is CASSYDTNTGELFF. CDR3 bases read: TGTGCCAGCAGTTACGACACGAACACCGGGGAG.

Of note for this clone: Sequencing ends 3 residues short of the CDR3 end; the germline J gene provides the rest. The gene calls are TRBV5-1 and TRBJ1-2; 7 nucleotides agree with TRBD1. Germline CDR1 reads SGHRS; CDR2 reads YFSETQ. CDR3 length equals 16 residues. After removal of 4 bases from V and 0 bases from J, the junction contained 9 bases not matched to a gene. The CDR3 here is CASSPGTEPANYGYTF. The sequenced CDR3 bases are TGCGCCAGCAGCCCCGGGACAGAGCCTGCTAACTATGGC.

This clone was observed a few times. The CDR3 end is not reached by the read, which stops 3 residues before it; the germline J gene fills it in. This rearrangement joins TRBV19 to TRBJ2-1; D tentatively fits TRBD1 or TRBD2 (6 bases each). This CDR3 is 14 amino acids long. CDR1 and CDR2 from the germline V gene are LNHDA and SQIVND (reference sequence). V was shortened by 5 bases and J by 7 bases, with 15 bases between the two germline ends. Partial CDR3 DNA: TGTGCCAGTAGTCCCCACAGGGAGGTGAATGAG. Translated: CASSPHREVNE. The complete CDR3 protein is CASSPHREVNEQFF.

To note about this clone: From the germline J gene comes the end of the CDR3, since the read stops 3 residues before it. The rearrangement uses TRBV19 and TRBJ1-5; D is uncertain. The CDR3 has 13 amino acids. Trimming cost V 5 bases and J 4 bases, with 9 bases left between them. CDR1 LNHDA and CDR2 SQIVND come from the germline V gene (reference sequence). The sequenced part of the CDR3 DNA is TGTGCCAGTAGTCAAAACAGAAATCAGCCC. This sequence encodes CASSQNRNQP. The CDR3 in its entirety is CASSQNRNQPQHF.

About this clone itself: The read terminates 3 residues ahead of where the CDR3 ends, so the germline J gene completes it. The chain joins TRBV6-2 or TRBV6-3 to TRBJ1-6, with D uncertain. CDR3 size: 14 residues. Trimming removed 3 bases from V and 10 bases from J, with 13 bases in between. From germline, CDR1 is MNHEY and CDR2 SVGEGT. The chain's CDR3 is CASSYPQDGSPLHF. CDR3 DNA (partial): TGTGCCAGCAGTTATCCGCAGGATGGGTCACCC.

This clone has more than one count but fewer than ten. The DNA ends 3 residues before the CDR3 does, and the rest of the CDR3 is filled in from the germline J gene. The chain recombines TRBV7-2 with TRBJ2-5, with 8 bases identical to TRBD1. Germline-derived CDR1 and CDR2 are SGHTA and FQGNSA. This CDR3 is 14 amino acids long. With 6 bases clipped from V and 1 base from J, the junction kept 4 bases outside the gene matches. The DNA read from the CDR3 is TGTGCCAGCAGTCGACAGGGGATCCAAGAGACC. Protein: CASSRQGIQET. The CDR3 reads in full as CASSRQGIQETQYF. The whole variable domain, filled in from reference TRBV7-2 and TRBJ2-5, reads GAGVSQSPSNKVTEKGKDVELRCDPISGHTALYWYRQSLGQGLEFLIYFQGNSAPDKSGLPSDRFSAERTGGSVSTLTIQRTQQEDSAVYLCASSRQGIQETQYFGPGTRLLVL.

In the case of this clone: The read comes to an end 3 residues before the CDR3 does, leaving the germline J gene to fill in the end. The chain couples TRBV7-2 to TRBJ2-1, with TRBD1 as a possible D gene (6 bases). The CDR3 sequence is 15 residues long. Per germline, CDR1 SGHTA and CDR2 FQGNSA. Trimming cost V 5 bases and J 2 bases, with 13 bases left between them. CDR3 DNA, as far as it was read: TGTGCCAGCAGCCTCACAGGGCGCGCCTACAATGAG. The encoded protein is CASSLTGRAYNE. The CDR3, in full, reads CASSLTGRAYNEQFF.

At least ten counts were recorded for this clone. The read terminates 3 residues before the CDR3 end, so the remaining end is supplied by the germline J gene. This chain connects TRBV6-2 or TRBV6-3 to TRBJ2-3; 10 bases line up with TRBD2. Germline assignment: CDR1 MNHEY and CDR2 SVGEGT. The CDR3 spans 15 residues. After removal of 0 bases from V and 4 bases from J, the junction contained 1 base not matched to a gene. The CDR3 DNA, read in part, is TGTGCCAGCAGTTACTCAGCGGGGGGGCCAGATACG. Translation: CASSYSAGGPDT. The full-length CDR3 reads as CASSYSAGGPDTQYF.

This clone has more than one count but fewer than ten. The read gets to within 3 residues of the CDR3 end, and the germline J gene fills in the rest. The chain combines TRBV2 with TRBJ2-5; no definite D call. The CDR3 length is 12 residues. V lost 8 bases, J lost 5 bases, and 12 bases lay in between. CDR1 and CDR2 from the germline V gene are SNHLY and FYNNEI. The DNA read from the CDR3 is TGTGCCAGCTCCCGCGGTTATGAGACC. The encoded protein is CASSRGYET. From start to end, the CDR3 is CASSRGYETQYF.